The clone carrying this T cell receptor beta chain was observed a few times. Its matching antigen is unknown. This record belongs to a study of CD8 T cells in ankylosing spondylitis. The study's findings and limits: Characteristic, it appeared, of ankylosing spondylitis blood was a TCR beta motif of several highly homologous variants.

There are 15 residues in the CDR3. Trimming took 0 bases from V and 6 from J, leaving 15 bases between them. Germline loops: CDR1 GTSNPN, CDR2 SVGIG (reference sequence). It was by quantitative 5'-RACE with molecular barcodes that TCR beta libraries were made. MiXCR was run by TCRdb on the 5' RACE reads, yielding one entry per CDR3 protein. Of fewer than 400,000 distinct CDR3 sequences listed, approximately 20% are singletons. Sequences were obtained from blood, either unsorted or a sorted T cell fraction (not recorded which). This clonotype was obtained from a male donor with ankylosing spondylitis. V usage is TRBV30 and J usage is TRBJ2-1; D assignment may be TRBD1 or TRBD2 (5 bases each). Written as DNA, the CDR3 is TGTGCCTGGAGTGTAATCGCCGGGGCAGGCAATGAGCAGTTCTTC. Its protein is CAWSVIAGAGNEQFF. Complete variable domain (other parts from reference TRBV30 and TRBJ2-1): SQTIHQWPATLVQPVGSPLSLECTVEGTSNPNLYWYRQAAGRGLQLLFYSVGIGQISSEVPQNLSASRPQDRQFILSSKKLLLSDSGFYLCAWSVIAGAGNEQFFGPGTRLTVL.